Below, 25 T cell receptor beta chains from the same sample are listed, as sequenced in a study of CD8 T cells in Susac syndrome. With random hexamers, reverse transcription was performed on about 0.5 to 1 ug of RNA. TCRdb recomputed calls from the immunoSEQ multiplex PCR reads with MiXCR, one row per CDR3 protein. The sample yields some 200,000 distinct CDR3 sequences, about 94% seen once. Sequenced material: CD4+ T cells from PBMCs. These receptors originate from a human donor with Susac syndrome.

The J gene is TRBJ1-6, the V gene TRBV9; 7 bases match TRBD1. The trim removed 3 bases at V and 9 bases at J, leaving 9 bases unmatched. Germline CDR1 reads SGDLS; CDR2 reads YYNGEE. The CDR3 has 15 residues. The CDR3 reads CASSATGDFGSPLHF. The CDR3 DNA sequence: TGTGCCAGCAGCGCAACAGGGGATTTCGGTTCACCCCTCCACTTT.

The chain recombines TRBV13 with TRBJ2-2; no reliable D call. V lost 1 base and J lost 5, with 14 bases in between. The CDR3 extends over 16 amino acids. From germline, CDR1 is PRHDT and CDR2 FYEKMQ (reference sequence). In nucleotides, the CDR3 is TGTGCCAGCAGCTTAGCAATTGGATTTCGAACCGGGGAGCTGTTTTTT. Encoded protein: CASSLAIGFRTGELFF.

This rearrangement joins TRBV2 to TRBJ2-2; D unresolved. The CDR3 sequence is 14 residues long. CDR1 and CDR2 (germline): SNHLY, FYNNEI. V lost 2 bases and J 6 bases, leaving 10 bases between the germline ends. The CDR3 sequence is CASSETKVAGELFF. The CDR3, as DNA: TGTGCCAGCAGTGAAACTAAAGTCGCCGGGGAGCTGTTTTTT.

The rearrangement links TRBV6-5 to TRBJ2-7, with unresolved D. The V end was cut by 4 bases, the J end by 0 bases, with 7 bases between. CDR3 length equals 13 residues. Germline V gene data show CDR1 as MNHEY and CDR2 as SVGAGI. The CDR3 nucleotides read TGTGCCAGCAGTTCCCGGAACTCCTACGAGCAGTACTTC. The encoded protein is CASSSRNSYEQYF.

In DNA form, the CDR3 reads TGCAGCGCGACAGGTCCAGAGACCCAGTACTTC. Translation: CSATGPETQYF. This chain links TRBV20-1 with TRBJ2-5, with D possibly TRBD1 on 6 matching bases. The CDR3 loop spans 11 amino acids. In germline, CDR1 is DFQATT, CDR2 SNEGSKA (reference sequence).

In its sample, this clonotype was seen once. CDR3 protein: CSVVAVETQYF. In DNA, the CDR3 is TGCAGCGTTGTAGCTGTAGAGACCCAGTACTTC. This chain connects TRBV29-1 to TRBJ2-5, with D unresolved. Germline V gene sequence: CDR1 SQVTM, CDR2 ANQGSEA. CDR3 length equals 11 residues. Trimming stripped 4 bases from V and 4 bases from J, with 7 bases between.

J is TRBJ1-2 and V is TRBV29-1; D unclear. Germline V gene sequence: CDR1 SQVTM, CDR2 ANQGSEA. Trimming took 4 bases from V and 8 from J, leaving 2 bases between them. The CDR3 contains 8 residues. For the CDR3, the DNA is TGCAGCGTTGCGGGCTACACCTTC. Translation: CSVAGYTF.

The J gene is TRBJ1-5, the V gene TRBV27, with D possibly matching TRBD1 (6 bases). V was shortened by 3 bases and J by 8 bases, with 17 bases between the two germline ends. CDR3 length equals 15 residues. CDR1 MNHEY and CDR2 SMNVEV come from the germline V gene (reference sequence). CDR3 bases: TGTGCCAGCAGTTTGGACAGTCACGCTAAGGAGCCCCAGCATTTT. Amino acids: CASSLDSHAKEPQHF.

The gene calls are TRBV2 and TRBJ2-3, with D maybe TRBD1 (6 bases). The V and J ends lost 2 bases and 4 bases respectively, with 13 bases between them. The germline CDR1 and CDR2 sequences are SNHLY and FYNNEI. This CDR3 is built from 15 residues. The CDR3: CASSEQSGVADTQYF. CDR3 nucleotide sequence: TGTGCCAGCAGTGAACAGTCAGGGGTCGCAGATACGCAGTATTTT.

V is TRBV9 and J is TRBJ2-3; maybe TRBD2 (6 bases). Germline values: CDR1 SGDLS, CDR2 YYNGEE. The CDR3 is 14 residues long. V shed 4 bases and J shed 3 bases, with 12 bases lying between them. The CDR3 is CASSSGTQTDTQYF. The CDR3 bases are TGTGCCAGCAGCTCGGGGACTCAGACAGATACGCAGTATTTT.

This chain's CDR3 is CASSFTRGSETQYF. The CDR3, as DNA: TGTGCCAGCAGCTTTACCCGAGGTTCGGAGACCCAGTACTTC. The genes are TRBV7-9 and TRBJ2-5; no clear D. The CDR3 is 14 amino acids. Trimming left V 3 bases short and J 5 bases short, with 13 bases between. The germline V gene has CDR1 SEHNR and CDR2 FQNEAQ (reference sequence).

The chain links TRBV6-6 to TRBJ2-4, with 9 bases that match TRBD1. The CDR3 covers 14 residues. The germline V gene encodes CDR1 MNHNY and CDR2 SVGAGI (reference sequence). J gave up 10 bases and V 2 bases, and 6 bases lay outside the gene matches. The CDR3 loop is CASSYQGGQGIQYF. DNA for the CDR3: TGTGCCAGCAGTTACCAGGGGGGACAGGGAATTCAGTACTTC.

The chain uses TRBV18 and TRBJ2-1, with TRBD1 matching over 8 bases. The CDR3 covers 16 residues. Germline values: CDR1 KGHSH, CDR2 LQKENI. With V trimmed by 0 bases and J by 15 bases, 16 bases remained unmatched. CDR3 sequence: CASSPPGQGKVPVVFF. DNA for the CDR3: TGTGCCAGCTCACCACCCGGACAGGGCAAGGTACCAGTGGTGTTCTTC.

V usage is TRBV3-1 and J usage is TRBJ2-2; no firm D call. CDR1 is LGHDT and CDR2 is YNNKEL in the germline V gene (reference sequence). The V and J ends lost 0 bases and 4 bases respectively, with 6 bases between them. The CDR3 loop spans 14 amino acids. CDR3 residues: CASSQDGSTGELFF. The DNA for the CDR3 is TGTGCCAGCAGCCAAGATGGGTCCACCGGGGAGCTGTTTTTT.

This chain uses TRBV20-1 with TRBJ1-5; the D gene is possibly TRBD1 (5 bases). Germline assignment: CDR1 DFQATT and CDR2 SNEGSKA (reference sequence). Trimming removed 0 bases at V and 0 bases at J, with 9 bases between. The CDR3 is 15 amino acids. CDR3 residues: CSARDWGNSNQPQHF. The CDR3 coding sequence is TGCAGTGCTAGAGATTGGGGCAATAGCAATCAGCCCCAGCATTTT.

The J gene is TRBJ2-1, the V gene TRBV30; possible D gene TRBD1, 6 bases. V was clipped by 0 bases and J by 10 bases, with 7 bases between them. This CDR3 contains 11 residues. CDR1 is GTSNPN, CDR2 SVGIG, per germline (reference sequence). Written as DNA, the CDR3 is TGTGCCTGGAGTGTAGGACAGGAGCAGTTCTTC. This gives the protein CAWSVGQEQFF.

The chain recombines TRBV28 with TRBJ2-7; 10 bases line up with TRBD2. There are 14 residues in the CDR3. The V gene's germline CDR1 is MDHEN and CDR2 SYDVKM. V shed 6 bases and J 6 bases; nucleotides not matched to a gene: 8. This chain's CDR3 is CASRPTSGSSEQYF. The CDR3 region has the DNA TGTGCCAGCAGACCGACTAGCGGGTCTAGCGAGCAGTACTTC.

The J gene is TRBJ1-1, the V gene TRBV20-1; D not certain. The CDR3 has 11 residues. The germline V gene has CDR1 DFQATT and CDR2 SNEGSKA (reference sequence). V dropped 5 bases and J dropped 0 bases, with 4 bases sitting between them. The CDR3 DNA follows: TGCAGTGCTTCAATGAACACTGAAGCTTTCTTT. This gives the protein CSASMNTEAFF.

Here the CDR3 DNA reads TGTGCCAGCAGATTCTCGGGGAGGGGGCGCGAGGAGACCCAGTACTTC. It encodes CASRFSGRGREETQYF. The rearrangement uses TRBV11-2 and TRBJ2-5; D possibly uses TRBD1 or TRBD2 (7 bases each). CDR1 is SGHAT and CDR2 is FQNNGV in the germline V gene. Trimming left V 6 bases short and J 5 bases short, with 22 bases between. The CDR3 covers 16 residues.

This clonotype has just one count. J is TRBJ2-5 and V is TRBV20-1, with 15 positions matching TRBD2. Germline CDR1 DFQATT, CDR2 SNEGSKA (reference sequence). This CDR3 is 17 amino acids long. J gave up 3 bases and V 0 bases, and 5 bases lay outside the gene matches. CDR3 loop: CSARDDGTSGGKETQYF. CDR3 DNA sequence: TGCAGTGCTAGAGATGACGGGACTAGCGGGGGGAAAGAGACCCAGTACTTC.

The chain has TRBV7-2 and TRBJ2-7, with TRBD2 identical over 11 bases. The CDR3 extends over 16 amino acids. Germline V gene data show CDR1 as SGHTA and CDR2 as FQGNSA. Trimming took 6 bases from V and 2 from J; bases not matched to a gene: 9. CDR3 in DNA: TGTGCCAGCAGTAAGCTTAGTAGCGGGGGGGCCTACGAGCAGTACTTC. It codes for CASSKLSSGGAYEQYF.

The J gene is TRBJ1-5, the V gene TRBV2; D possibly corresponds to TRBD1 (5 bases). The V gene's germline CDR1 is SNHLY and CDR2 FYNNEI. The CDR3 runs 14 residues. V was cut by 4 bases and J by 6 bases, with 13 bases left in between. For the CDR3, the DNA is TGTGCCAGCAGTGGGCAGGGAGCCGGTCAGCCCCAGCATTTT. Protein sequence: CASSGQGAGQPQHF. The full variable domain, in which reference TRBV2 and TRBJ1-5 provide the parts outside the CDR3, is EPEVTQTPSHQVTQMGQEVILRCVPISNHLYFYWYRQILGQKVEFLVSFYNNEISEKSEIFDDQFSVERPDGSNFTLKIRSTKLEDSAMYFCASSGQGAGQPQHFGDGTRLSIL.

The V gene is TRBV11-2, the J gene TRBJ2-5; 9 bases fit TRBD2. The J segment lost 4 bases and the V segment lost 2 bases, leaving 8 bases of the junction unmatched. This CDR3 region has 16 residues. Germline CDR1 and CDR2: SGHAT and FQNNGV. The chain's CDR3 is CASSLTGGGAVETQYF. CDR3 in DNA: TGTGCCAGCAGCTTAACTGGCGGGGGGGCTGTAGAGACCCAGTACTTC.

CDR3 in DNA: TGCAGCGTTGACGTGCAGGTTGGCTATGGCTACACCTTC. Its translation: CSVDVQVGYGYTF. The genes are TRBV29-1 and TRBJ1-2; D not resolved. The CDR3 has 13 amino acids. Trimming took 3 bases from V and 4 from J, leaving 12 bases between them. CDR1 is SQVTM, CDR2 ANQGSEA, per germline.

The chain recombines TRBV12-3 or TRBV12-4 with TRBJ1-1; no clear D. The V end lost 6 bases, the J end lost 1 base, and 6 bases lay between the germline ends. This CDR3 is built from 12 residues. This CDR3 is CASRRQNTEAFF. As DNA, the CDR3 is TGTGCCAGCAGGAGGCAGAACACTGAAGCTTTCTTT.